The present TCR beta chain was sequenced within a study of cytotoxic CD8 clonotypes in ibrutinib-treated CLL. Study findings and constraints: At baseline, clonality was higher than in age-matched healthy donors and correlated with CD8+ counts. Clonality grew at ibrutinib response; at progression, it decreased back toward baseline.

CDR3 size: 17 residues. Germline CDR1 and CDR2: SGHTA and FQGNSA. The V end was cut by 0 bases, the J end by 0 bases, with 12 bases between. With cryopreserved PBMCs as the source, 1.5 to 2.5 micrograms of genomic DNA went to TCR beta libraries. Assay used: immunoSEQ multiplex PCR; TCRdb lists only in-frame clones, some missing. This repertoire shows around 140,000 clones, roughly 76% found once; its top ten account for about 5%. Remarks on this clone: The antigen is unknown.

This chain uses TRBV7-2 with TRBJ1-5; D is possibly TRBD1 (5 bases). The sequencing used PBMCs, collected after 24 months of ibrutinib treatment. The clonotype comes from a human donor with chronic lymphocytic leukemia. The CDR3 loop reads CASSLALTEYSNQPQHF. Here the CDR3 DNA reads TGTGCCAGCAGCTTAGCCCTGACAGAGTATAGCAATCAGCCCCAGCATTTT.